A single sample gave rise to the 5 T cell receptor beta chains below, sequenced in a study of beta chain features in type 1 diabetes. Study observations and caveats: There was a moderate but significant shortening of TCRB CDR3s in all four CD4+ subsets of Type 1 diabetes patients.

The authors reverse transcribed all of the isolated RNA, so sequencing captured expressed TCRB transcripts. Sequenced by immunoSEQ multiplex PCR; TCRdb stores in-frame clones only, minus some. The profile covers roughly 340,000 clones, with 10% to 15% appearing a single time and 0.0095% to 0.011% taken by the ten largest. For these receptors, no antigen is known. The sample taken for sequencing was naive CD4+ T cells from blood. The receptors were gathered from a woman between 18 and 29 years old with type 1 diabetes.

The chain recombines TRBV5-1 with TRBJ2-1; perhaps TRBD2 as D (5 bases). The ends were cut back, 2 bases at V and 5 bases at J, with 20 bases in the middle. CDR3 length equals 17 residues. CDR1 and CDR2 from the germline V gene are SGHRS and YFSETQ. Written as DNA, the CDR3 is TGCGCCAGCAGCTTTACTCGGCGGGCTAGCAGAAACAATGAGCAGTTCTTC. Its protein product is CASSFTRRASRNNEQFF.

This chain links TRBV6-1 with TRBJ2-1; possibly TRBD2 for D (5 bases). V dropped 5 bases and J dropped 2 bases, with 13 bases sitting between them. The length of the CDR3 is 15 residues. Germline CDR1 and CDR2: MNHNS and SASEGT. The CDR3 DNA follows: TGTGCCAGCAGTCAAGACCCGGGAACCTACAATGAGCAGTTCTTC. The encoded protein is CASSQDPGTYNEQFF.

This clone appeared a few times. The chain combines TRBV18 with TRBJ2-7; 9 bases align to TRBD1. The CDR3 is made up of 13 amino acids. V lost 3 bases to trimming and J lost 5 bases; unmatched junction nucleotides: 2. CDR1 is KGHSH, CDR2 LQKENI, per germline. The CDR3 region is CASSPGTGNEQYF. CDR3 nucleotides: TGTGCCAGCTCACCCGGGACAGGGAACGAGCAGTACTTC. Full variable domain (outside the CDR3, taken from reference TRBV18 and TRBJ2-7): NAGVMQNPRHLVRRRGQEARLRCSPMKGHSHVYWYRQLPEEGLKFMVYLQKENIIDESGMPKERFSAEFPKEGPSILRIQQVVRGDSAAYFCASSPGTGNEQYFGPGTRLTVT.

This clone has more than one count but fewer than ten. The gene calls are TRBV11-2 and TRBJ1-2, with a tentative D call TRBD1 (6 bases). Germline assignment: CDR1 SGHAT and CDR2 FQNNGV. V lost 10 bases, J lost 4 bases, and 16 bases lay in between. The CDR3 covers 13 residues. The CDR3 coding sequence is TGTGCCACCAGACGGGGGGCGGGCTATGGCTACACCTTC. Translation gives CATRRGAGYGYTF.

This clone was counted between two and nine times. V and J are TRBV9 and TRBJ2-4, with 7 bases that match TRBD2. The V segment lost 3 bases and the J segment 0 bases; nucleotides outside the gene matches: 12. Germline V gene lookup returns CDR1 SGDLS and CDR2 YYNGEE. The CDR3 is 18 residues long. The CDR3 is CASSADSGRMGAKNIQYF. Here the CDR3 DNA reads TGTGCCAGCAGCGCAGACTCCGGGAGGATGGGAGCCAAAAACATTCAGTACTTC.